The following is a T cell receptor beta chain sequence with its context. This clonotype is characterized as large (0.1 to 1%). The antigen it recognizes is unknown. No clone much larger than this one lies a single base away; base qualities are absent. The CDR3 spans 14 residues, from the cysteine through the phenylalanine. The DNA shown is the 42-base CDR3, in frame from base 1. The germline V gene (reference sequence) specifies DFQATT as CDR1 and SNEGSKA as CDR2. The V end loses 3 bases and the J end loses 5 bases, and a stretch of 16 bases separates them. This sample stems from a study of MAIT cells during Salmonella Paratyphi A infection (dated by TCRdb to between 2016 and 2019). Regarding the complete study: Adult volunteers aged 18 to 60 swallowed one dose of 1-5x10^3 CFU of S. Paratyphi A strain NVGH308. Starting at diagnosis, the diagnosed volunteers took ciprofloxacin 500 mg twice daily for 14 days. Overall study results and their limits: Although the availability of volunteer samples limited sample sizes, the sizes were judged adequate for detecting differences between groups. Compared with healthy controls, diagnosed volunteers had more expansion or contraction among the top five MAIT clonotypes (around 0.5 versus 0.13), a finding that suggests the repertoire is reshaped by infection. MAIT TRBV usage was oligoclonal, favouring TRBV20 and TRBV6, and appeared unchanged by infection. A significant decrease in the space occupied by over-represented MAIT clonotypes was found from baseline to mid-infection (0.17 to 0.10), whereas no significant post-infection difference was found.

Taken with the paper, the label for time point translates to: mid-infection, around enteric fever diagnosis. MAIT cells were defined as Valpha7.2+ CD161+ T cells and identified and sorted by flow cytometry. Over time, circulating MAIT cell TCRbeta repertoires were profiled in roughly six volunteers who came down with enteric fever following controlled oral challenge with live Salmonella Paratyphi A. MAIT cell samples were contributed by each diagnosed volunteer at pre-infection, mid-infection and post-infection timepoints. A diagnosis of enteric fever was based on Paratyphi A bacteremia and/or a persistent fever above 38 degrees C that lasted longer than 12 hours. Challenged volunteers were diagnosed with infection sometime between day 4 and day 7 after challenge. For RNA extraction, between roughly 4,500 and 11,000 MAIT cells from each sample were sorted straight into RNAqueous-Micro lysis buffer. Lymphoprep gradient centrifugation was used to isolate peripheral blood mononuclear cells from blood samples and leukocyte cones. Sorting was done on either a BD FACSAria Fusion or a BD FACSAria III sorter.

The library was built by means of 5' RACE. TCRbeta was amplified by two rounds of PCR with Phusion High-Fidelity polymerase, and sample-specific barcodes were added in the primers. To build the TCRbeta libraries, template-switch cDNA synthesis was carried out using SMARTScribe reverse transcriptase along with a TRBC-specific primer. After barcoding, samples were pooled and then prepared using the NEBNext Ultra DNA Library Prep Kit for Illumina. Sequencing of the libraries took place on an Illumina MiSeq using the MiSeq reagent kit v2, 300 cycles. As for how the authors treated the data: Reads were demultiplexed by barcode with Jemultiplexer and aligned with MiTCR using default parameters. Non-functional sequences were removed with VDJtools, and each clonotype was defined by its amino acid sequence, with frequencies calculated from the assigned sequence reads. The clonal space homeostasis analysis grouped clonotypes by frequency into over-represented (0.05-1), large, medium and small bins. TCRdb applied fastp at Q25 and MiXCR to the public reads, then kept only in-frame beta chains. CDR3 protein duplicates are merged, each entry listing the most common genes and DNA. Here the V and J calls rest on TCRdb's processing, not on the authors' analysis. Recorded for this sample are hundreds of distinct CDR3 sequences; approximately 33% of them occurred a single time. The ten largest clones add up to around 22% of the sample.

Here the sequenced sample was MAIT cells from PBMCs, taken at the middle sampling point of the challenge study. This receptor was taken from a person aged 18 to 75 who was deliberately infected with Salmonella Paratyphi A in a paratyphoid fever challenge study. The V and J genes are TRBV20-1 and TRBJ1-1; TRBD1 is possibly the D segment (6 matching bases). The CDR3 in this case is CSARAGEGPTEAFF. The nucleotides are TGCAGTGCTAGGGCAGGGGAAGGACCTACTGAAGCTTTCTTT.